The 29 T cell receptor beta chains listed next were all sequenced from one sample in a study of blood T cell repertoires in COVID-19. Measured with immunoSEQ multiplex PCR; TCRdb has only the in-frame clones, and not every one. Of around 290,000 clones listed, roughly 90% are singletons. Sequencing input: peripheral blood. The origin of the receptors is a woman in her seventies with COVID-19, enrolled during active disease.

This chain uses TRBV9 with TRBJ1-1, with a possible D match to TRBD1 (5 bases). CDR1 and CDR2 (germline): SGDLS, YYNGEE. The CDR3 runs 14 residues. Trimming removed 4 bases at V and 1 base at J, with 11 bases between. The CDR3 DNA sequence: TGTGCCAGCAGCCGCGGGGCACAGAACACTGAAGCTTTCTTT. Its protein product is CASSRGAQNTEAFF.

In nucleotides, the CDR3 is TGTGCCAGCAGTCCCGCCCCGACAAACCTCTATGGCTACACCTTC. Translated: CASSPAPTNLYGYTF. This chain connects TRBV27 to TRBJ1-2, with no clear D. V gave up 5 bases and J gave up 4 bases, with 17 bases separating them. CDR1 and CDR2 (germline): MNHEY, SMNVEV (reference sequence). This CDR3 is built from 15 residues.

The chain carries TRBV2 and TRBJ1-5; possibly TRBD1 for D (5 bases). The CDR3 has 15 residues. Trimming shortened V by 9 bases and J by 2 bases, and 17 bases separated the two germline ends. Germline lookup yields CDR1 SNHLY and CDR2 FYNNEI. CDR3 coding DNA: TGTGCCAGTGGGCGAGGGGAGGGAGGCAATCAGCCCCAGCATTTT. Its protein is CASGRGEGGNQPQHF.

The chain combines TRBV10-3 with TRBJ2-7; D might be TRBD2 (6 bases). The germline gives CDR1 ENHRY, CDR2 SYGVKD. The CDR3 sequence is 14 residues long. V shed 4 bases and J shed 0 bases, with 10 bases lying between them. The CDR3 loop reads CAISGGGASYEQYF. The CDR3 nucleotides are TGTGCCATCAGTGGGGGCGGGGCCTCCTACGAGCAGTACTTC.

The gene calls are TRBV5-1 and TRBJ2-5; possible D gene TRBD1, 5 bases. Germline CDR1 SGHRS, CDR2 YFSETQ. V was trimmed by 1 base and J by 7 bases, leaving 17 bases between them. This CDR3 spans 15 amino acids. In DNA form, the CDR3 reads TGCGCCAGCAGCTTGTTGGGCAGCCAAAGGGGGACCCAGTACTTC. Its translation is CASSLLGSQRGTQYF.

Remarks on this clone: Mismatch with germline at one junction end may stem from a read error. This chain joins TRBV12-3 or TRBV12-4 and TRBJ1-2, with D uncertain. The CDR3 consists of 13 residues. For the CDR3, the DNA is TGTGCCAGCAGTTTGAATCTTAACTATGTCTACACCTTC. Encoded protein: CASSLNLNYVYTF.

This sequence joins TRBV7-3 and TRBJ1-1; 8 bases agree with TRBD1. Trimming removed 3 bases from V and 3 bases from J; junction bases left unmatched: 6. Per the germline V gene, CDR1 is SGHTA and CDR2 is FQGTGA. The CDR3 is 15 amino acids. The CDR3 protein is CASSLTGDTYTEAFF. The CDR3 nucleotides are TGTGCCAGCAGCTTGACAGGGGATACGTACACTGAAGCTTTCTTT.

The CDR3 DNA sequence: TGCAGAAGACGTGGGGGACAGGGTCTCTTAAACATTCAGTACTTC. Protein: CRRRGGQGLLNIQYF. The rearrangement joins TRBV29-1 to TRBJ2-4, with 9 bases that match TRBD1. There are 15 residues in the CDR3. Germline assignment: CDR1 SQVTM and CDR2 ANQGSEA.

V gene TRBV19 combines with J gene TRBJ1-2, with TRBD1 matching 12 bases. V lost 7 bases to trimming and J lost 5 bases; unmatched junction nucleotides: 14. Germline CDR1 is LNHDA and CDR2 is SQIVND (reference sequence). CDR3 size: 17 residues. The CDR3 spells CASNLLTGTGGAYGYTF. In DNA, the CDR3 is TGTGCCAGTAATCTCCTCACCGGGACAGGGGGCGCTTATGGCTACACCTTC.

The CDR3 loop reads CASSPDRHEQYF. CDR3 coding DNA: TGTGCCAGCAGCCCCGACAGGCACGAGCAGTACTTC. J is TRBJ2-7 and V is TRBV5-8, with D tentatively TRBD1 (6 bases). The V end lost 4 bases, the J end lost 5 bases, and 10 bases lay between the germline ends. The CDR3 runs 12 residues. The germline gives CDR1 SGHTS, CDR2 YDEGEE.

In nucleotides, the CDR3 is TGTGCCAGCAGTCCCCTTGGCGGGGGGGGGAATGAGCAGTTCTTC. As protein: CASSPLGGGGNEQFF. V usage is TRBV27 and J usage is TRBJ2-1; 9 positions agree with TRBD2. The CDR3 runs to 15 residues. Germline V lookup: CDR1 MNHEY, CDR2 SMNVEV (reference sequence). V was pared by 5 bases and J by 7 bases, with 9 bases of the junction left unmatched.

This clone was picked up a small number of times. The genes are TRBV4-2 and TRBJ2-7; 10 positions match TRBD1. After removal of 4 bases from V and 0 bases from J, the junction contained 9 bases not matched to a gene. Germline V gene data show CDR1 as LGHNA and CDR2 as YNFKEQ. The CDR3 is 17 amino acids. DNA for the CDR3: TGTGCCAGCAGCCCCCGGGGGGGGACAGGGGTCTCCTACGAGCAGTACTTC. Protein sequence: CASSPRGGTGVSYEQYF.

The J gene is TRBJ1-2, the V gene TRBV29-1; tentatively, D is TRBD1 (5 bases). The CDR3 length is 13 residues. Trimming cost V 1 base and J 2 bases, with 8 bases left between them. From germline, CDR1 is SQVTM and CDR2 ANQGSEA. This chain's CDR3 is CSVEVGGNYGYTF. DNA of the CDR3: TGCAGCGTTGAAGTCGGGGGGAACTATGGCTACACCTTC.

The chain couples TRBV10-3 to TRBJ2-2, with TRBD1 as a possible D gene (5 bases). Germline V gene sequence: CDR1 ENHRY, CDR2 SYGVKD. The CDR3 totals 15 residues. The ends were cut back, 8 bases at V and 0 bases at J, with 13 bases in the middle. The CDR3: CAIWFWGPNTGELFF. CDR3 coding DNA: TGTGCCATCTGGTTTTGGGGCCCGAACACCGGGGAGCTGTTTTTT.

V is TRBV5-4 and J is TRBJ1-6; 7 bases fit TRBD1. J was trimmed by 10 bases and V by 0 bases; bases with no gene match: 16. The CDR3 extends over 18 amino acids. In germline, CDR1 is SGHNT, CDR2 YYREEE (reference sequence). In DNA, the CDR3 is TGTGCCAGCAGCTTGGAGTTCGACAGGGTAGCGTTTGGATCACCCCTCCACTTT. Its protein product is CASSLEFDRVAFGSPLHF.

This clone was counted only a few times. The J gene is TRBJ1-2, the V gene TRBV18; D gene uncertain. The germline V and J ends were trimmed by 2 bases and 8 bases, with 15 bases remaining between them. This CDR3 comprises 14 residues. Germline CDR1 reads KGHSH; CDR2 reads LQKENI. CDR3 sequence (DNA): TGTGCCAGCTCACCATCGGGAGGAGAATTGGGCTACACCTTC. Protein: CASSPSGGELGYTF. The whole variable domain, remainder taken from reference TRBV18 and TRBJ1-2, is NAGVMQNPRHLVRRRGQEARLRCSPMKGHSHVYWYRQLPEEGLKFMVYLQKENIIDESGMPKERFSAEFPKEGPSILRIQQVVRGDSAAYFCASSPSGGELGYTFGSGTRLTVV.

The chain couples TRBV4-3 to TRBJ2-3, with 10 bases lining up with TRBD2. Per germline, CDR1 LGHNA and CDR2 YSLEER. Losses at the gene ends were 4 bases for V and 3 bases for J; bases not matched to a gene: 7. This CDR3 is 16 amino acids long. CDR3 residues: CASSLTSGERTDTQYF. As DNA, the CDR3 is TGCGCCAGCAGCCTTACTAGCGGGGAAAGGACAGATACGCAGTATTTT.

In its sample, this clone was seen once. The J gene is TRBJ1-5, the V gene TRBV30; 9 bases map to TRBD1. J was trimmed by 4 bases and V by 0 bases; bases with no gene match: 4. The CDR3 has 15 amino acids. Germline V gene data show CDR1 as GTSNPN and CDR2 as SVGIG (reference sequence). In DNA form, the CDR3 reads TGTGCCTGGAGTGTCCAGACAGGGGGAAATCAGCCCCAGCATTTT. As protein: CAWSVQTGGNQPQHF.

The chain employs TRBV5-1 and TRBJ2-7; 9 bases agree with TRBD2. Trimming removed 7 bases from V and 3 bases from J; junction bases left unmatched: 8. Looked up from germline, CDR1 is SGHRS and CDR2 is YFSETQ. The CDR3 has 14 residues. The CDR3 spells CASGSGTSSYEQYF. The CDR3 bases are TGCGCCAGCGGATCCGGGACTAGCAGCTACGAGCAGTACTTC. The entire variable domain, with the rest obtained from reference TRBV5-1 and TRBJ2-7, is as follows: KAGVTQTPRYLIKTRGQQVTLSCSPISGHRSVSWYQQTPGQGLQFLFEYFSETQRNKGNFPGRFSGRQFSNSRSEMNVSTLELGDSALYLCASGSGTSSYEQYFGPGTRLTVT.

The chain uses TRBV29-1 and TRBJ2-3, with 9 bases that match TRBD2. J gave up 4 bases and V 7 bases, and 12 bases lay outside the gene matches. The germline CDR1 and CDR2 sequences are SQVTM and ANQGSEA. This CDR3 contains 15 residues. Written as DNA, the CDR3 is TGCAGCGCCTGGGGTTCGGCGGGGGGGCCAGATACGCAGTATTTT. As protein: CSAWGSAGGPDTQYF.

This clone was seen just once. This chain connects TRBV7-3 to TRBJ2-3, with 16 nucleotides matching TRBD2. V lost 5 bases to trimming and J lost 5 bases; unmatched junction nucleotides: 13. There are 19 residues in the CDR3. Germline values: CDR1 SGHTA, CDR2 FQGTGA. Here the CDR3 reads CASSPKPGLAGGPGDTQYF. The DNA for the CDR3 is TGTGCCAGCAGCCCCAAACCGGGACTAGCGGGGGGGCCGGGAGATACGCAGTATTTT.

The V and J genes are TRBV9 and TRBJ1-2, with 7 positions matching TRBD1. With 4 bases clipped from V and 4 bases from J, the junction kept 4 bases outside the gene matches. The CDR3 spans 13 residues. Germline CDR1 reads SGDLS; CDR2 reads YYNGEE. CDR3 nucleotides: TGTGCCAGCAGCCCGAGACAGGGCTATGGCTACACCTTC. It specifies CASSPRQGYGYTF.

The V and J genes are TRBV27 and TRBJ1-1; D gene uncertain. The CDR3 is 15 residues long. The V gene's germline CDR1 is MNHEY and CDR2 SMNVEV (reference sequence). The V end was cut by 6 bases, the J end by 4 bases, with 18 bases between. Here the CDR3 reads CASSHGSGVATEAFF. The CDR3 DNA reads TGTGCCAGCAGCCATGGGTCGGGTGTGGCCACTGAAGCTTTCTTT.

The chain has TRBV6-6 and TRBJ2-7; 9 bases map to TRBD1. The CDR3 runs 15 residues. The trim removed 3 bases at V and 5 bases at J, leaving 8 bases unmatched. Germline CDR1 is MNHNY and CDR2 is SVGAGI (reference sequence). The CDR3 DNA sequence: TGTGCCAGCAGTTATCGGGGACAGGGAAGGAACGAGCAGTACTTC. Protein: CASSYRGQGRNEQYF.

This chain connects TRBV11-2 to TRBJ2-7, with TRBD1 matching 7 bases. CDR3 length: 14 amino acids. CDR1 SGHAT and CDR2 FQNNGV come from the germline V gene. The V gene end was trimmed by 5 bases and the J gene end by 1 base; junction bases not matched to a gene: 5. CDR3 protein: CASSLDRLSYEQYF. DNA of the CDR3: TGTGCCAGCAGCCTGGACAGGTTATCCTACGAGCAGTACTTC.

This clone occurred a few times. The genes are TRBV9 and TRBJ2-2; possibly TRBD2 for D (5 bases). CDR1 SGDLS and CDR2 YYNGEE come from the germline V gene. V lost 3 bases to trimming and J lost 7 bases, with 10 bases between them. The CDR3 loop spans 13 amino acids. CDR3 amino acids: CASSGGSVGELFF. CDR3 bases: TGTGCCAGCAGCGGCGGGTCAGTCGGGGAGCTGTTTTTT.

This clone was seen just once. The gene calls are TRBV19 and TRBJ2-1; TRBD1 aligns across 11 bases. Per germline, CDR1 LNHDA and CDR2 SQIVND (reference sequence). V lost 4 bases to trimming and J lost 9 bases; unmatched junction nucleotides: 11. The CDR3 covers 16 residues. CDR3: CASSTGNRDRGFEQFF. The CDR3 nucleotides read TGTGCCAGTAGTACGGGCAACCGGGACAGGGGGTTTGAGCAGTTCTTC.

The rearrangement uses TRBV5-1 and TRBJ2-5; 10 nucleotides line up with TRBD2. The CDR3 totals 14 residues. V dropped 6 bases and J dropped 3; count of bases not matched to a gene: 5. CDR1 SGHRS and CDR2 YFSETQ come from the germline V gene. CDR3 loop: CASTSGGLKETQYF. CDR3 nucleotide sequence: TGCGCCAGCACTAGCGGGGGATTAAAAGAGACCCAGTACTTC.

This sequence joins TRBV30 and TRBJ2-3; 8 bases fit TRBD1. CDR1 and CDR2 from the germline V gene are GTSNPN and SVGIG (reference sequence). The trim removed 2 bases at V and 4 bases at J, leaving 5 bases unmatched. This CDR3 is built from 14 residues. DNA of the CDR3: TGTGCCTGGAGTAAGACAGGGGTGGCAGATACGCAGTATTTT. Translating gives CAWSKTGVADTQYF.